This T cell receptor (beta chain) was recovered during a study of blood T cells in healthy people across ages. Study outcomes and limitations: Because donor CMV status was unknown, expanded clonotype changes were possibly confounded. Measured against age, TCR beta diversity per million T cells decreased in a roughly linear manner.

Sample-barcoded 5' priming and a J-beta primer mix drove a second PCR of about 6 to 12 cycles. Each CDR3 protein is one row after TCRdb ran MiXCR on the 5' RACE reads. The sample has about a million distinct CDR3 sequences, about 51% seen once; the top ten hold roughly a fifth. This clonotype was seen ten or more times. The target antigen is unknown. Each donor gave roughly 10 milliliters of peripheral blood. Total RNA extraction produced at least 5.5 micrograms (per sample) for the study. Input material: blood. This TCR was recovered from a woman in her sixties or seventies in good health.

The DNA of the CDR3 is TGCGCCAGCAGCGCAGGGGTTAACTATGGCTACACCTTC. It specifies CASSAGVNYGYTF. The chain has TRBV4-1 and TRBJ1-2; D might be TRBD1 (6 bases). CDR1 and CDR2 (germline): MGHRA, YSYEKL. The V end was cut by 5 bases, the J end by 1 base, with 8 bases between. The CDR3 is 13 amino acids.